This section outlines one TCR beta chain sequence together with its context. Baseline, cycle 4 day 1, and cycle 7 day 1 were the blood sampling points. The data were taken from a study of OX40 agonist ivuxolimab in advanced cancers. Assay used: immunoSEQ multiplex PCR; TCRdb lists only in-frame clones, some missing. The sample holds under 70,000 clones, around 89% seen once. Sequenced here: CD4+ or CD8+ T cells sorted from blood, sampled in a trial of the OX40 agonist ivuxolimab. The receptor comes from an adult with an advanced solid tumor such as melanoma, head and neck, liver or kidney cancer.

The CDR3, as DNA: TGTGCCAGCAGCTCAGGTAATAGCGGGGGAATGGAGGAGCAGTACTTC. It specifies CASSSGNSGGMEEQYF. This sequence joins TRBV5-8 and TRBJ2-7; 9 positions match TRBD2. Per the germline V gene, CDR1 is SGHTS and CDR2 is YDEGEE. The CDR3 contains 16 residues. The junction had 14 bases not matched to a gene; V was cut back by 3 bases and J by 7 bases.